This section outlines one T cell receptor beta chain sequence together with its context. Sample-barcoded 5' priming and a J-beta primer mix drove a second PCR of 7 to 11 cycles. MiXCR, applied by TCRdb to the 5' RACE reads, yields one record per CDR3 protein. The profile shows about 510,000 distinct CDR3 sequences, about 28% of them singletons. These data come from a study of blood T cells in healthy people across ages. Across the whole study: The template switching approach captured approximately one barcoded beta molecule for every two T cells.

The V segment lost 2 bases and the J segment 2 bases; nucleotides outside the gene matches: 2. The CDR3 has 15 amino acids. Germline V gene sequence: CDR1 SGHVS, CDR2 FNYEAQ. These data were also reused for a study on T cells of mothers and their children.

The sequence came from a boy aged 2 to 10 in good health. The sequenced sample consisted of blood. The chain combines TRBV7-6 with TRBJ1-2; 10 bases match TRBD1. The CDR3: CASSLWDRGNYGYTF. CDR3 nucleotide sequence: TGTGCCAGCAGCTTATGGGACAGGGGCAACTATGGCTACACCTTC. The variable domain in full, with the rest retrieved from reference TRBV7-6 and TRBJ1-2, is GAGVSQSPRYKVTKRGQDVALRCDPISGHVSLYWYRQALGQGPEFLTYFNYEAQQDKSGLPNDRFSAERPEGSISTLTIQRTEQRDSAMYRCASSLWDRGNYGYTFGSGTRLTVV.